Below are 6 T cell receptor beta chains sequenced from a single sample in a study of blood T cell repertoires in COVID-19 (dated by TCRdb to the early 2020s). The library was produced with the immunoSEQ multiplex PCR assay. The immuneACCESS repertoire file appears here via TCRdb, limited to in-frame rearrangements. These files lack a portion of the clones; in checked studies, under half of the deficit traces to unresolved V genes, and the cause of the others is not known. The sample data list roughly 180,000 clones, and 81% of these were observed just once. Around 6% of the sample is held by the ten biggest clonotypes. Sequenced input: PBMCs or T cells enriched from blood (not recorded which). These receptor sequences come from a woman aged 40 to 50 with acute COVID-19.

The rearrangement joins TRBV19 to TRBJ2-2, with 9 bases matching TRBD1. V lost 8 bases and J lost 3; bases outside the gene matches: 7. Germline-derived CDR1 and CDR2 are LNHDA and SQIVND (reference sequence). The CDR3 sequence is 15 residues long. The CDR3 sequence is CASVPGQGYTGELFF. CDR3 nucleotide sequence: TGTGCCAGTGTCCCGGGACAGGGTTACACCGGGGAGCTGTTTTTT.

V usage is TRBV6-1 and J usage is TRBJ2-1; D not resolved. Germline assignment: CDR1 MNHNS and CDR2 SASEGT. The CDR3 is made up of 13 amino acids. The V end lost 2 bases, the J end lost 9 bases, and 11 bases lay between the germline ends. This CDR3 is CASSETGFVEQFF. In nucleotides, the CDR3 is TGTGCCAGCAGTGAAACGGGTTTCGTTGAGCAGTTCTTC.

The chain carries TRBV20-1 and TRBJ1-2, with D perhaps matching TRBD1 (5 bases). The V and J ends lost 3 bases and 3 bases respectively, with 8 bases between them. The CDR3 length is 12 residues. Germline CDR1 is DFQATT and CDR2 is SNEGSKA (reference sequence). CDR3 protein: CSASRRDYGYTF. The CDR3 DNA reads TGCAGTGCTAGTCGCAGGGACTATGGCTACACCTTC.

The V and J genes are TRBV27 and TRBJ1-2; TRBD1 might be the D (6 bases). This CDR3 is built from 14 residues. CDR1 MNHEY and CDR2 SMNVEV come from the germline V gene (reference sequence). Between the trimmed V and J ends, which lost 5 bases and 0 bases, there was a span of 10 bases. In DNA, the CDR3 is TGTGCCAGCAGTCTCAGGGGCTCTAACTATGGCTACACCTTC. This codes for CASSLRGSNYGYTF.

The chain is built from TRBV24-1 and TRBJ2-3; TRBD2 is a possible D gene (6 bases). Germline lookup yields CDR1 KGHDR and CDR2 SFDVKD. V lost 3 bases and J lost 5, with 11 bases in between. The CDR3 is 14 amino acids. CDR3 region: CATSDVGGKDTQYF. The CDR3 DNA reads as TGTGCCACCAGTGATGTGGGCGGGAAAGATACGCAGTATTTT.

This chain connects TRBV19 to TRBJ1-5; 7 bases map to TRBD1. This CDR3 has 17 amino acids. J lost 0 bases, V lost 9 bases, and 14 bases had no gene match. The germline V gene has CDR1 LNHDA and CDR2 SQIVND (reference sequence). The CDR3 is CASSHDRAIYSNQPQHF. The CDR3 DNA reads TGTGCCAGCTCACATGACAGGGCGATTTATAGCAATCAGCCCCAGCATTTT.